The 23 T cell receptor beta chains reported below all come from one sample, sequenced in a study of cytomegalovirus exposure and HLA in healthy donors. Sequencing used immunoSEQ multiplex PCR; TCRdb keeps in-frame clones, though not all of them. This sample has about 360,000 clones, with 86% found just once. The sequencing input was PBMCs. These receptors all come from a woman younger than 35 in good health and CMV-seronegative.

The genes are TRBV2 and TRBJ2-2; 9 positions agree with TRBD1. This CDR3 has 16 residues. The V gene's germline CDR1 is SNHLY and CDR2 FYNNEI. The junction had 8 bases not matched to a gene; V was cut back by 5 bases and J by 4 bases. The CDR3 DNA reads TGTGCCAGCAGTTCCGACAGGGGGTCGGGCACCGGGGAGCTGTTTTTT. Protein sequence: CASSSDRGSGTGELFF.

This chain connects TRBV27 to TRBJ1-2; 7 nucleotides agree with TRBD1. The junction had 8 bases not matched to a gene; V was cut back by 2 bases and J by 8 bases. Looked up from germline, CDR1 is MNHEY and CDR2 is SMNVEV (reference sequence). CDR3 size: 14 residues. The DNA of the CDR3 is TGTGCCAGCAGTTTAGCAGGGGGTGTCTTGGGCTACACCTTC. Residues: CASSLAGGVLGYTF.

The genes are TRBV9 and TRBJ2-1, with D perhaps TRBD2 (6 bases). The CDR3 loop spans 16 amino acids. V was pared by 0 bases and J by 9 bases, with 19 bases between. Germline V gene data show CDR1 as SGDLS and CDR2 as YYNGEE. CDR3 sequence: CASSVGDLGWIGEQFF. CDR3 DNA sequence: TGTGCCAGCAGCGTAGGGGACTTAGGGTGGATCGGTGAGCAGTTCTTC.

V is TRBV7-2 and J is TRBJ1-6; D call uncertain. Germline loops: CDR1 SGHTA, CDR2 FQGNSA. V gave up 5 bases and J gave up 9 bases, with 8 bases separating them. The CDR3 sequence is 12 residues long. The CDR3 loop reads CASSAFGSPLHF. The CDR3 region has the DNA TGTGCCAGCAGCGCATTCGGTTCACCCCTCCACTTT.

This chain connects TRBV18 to TRBJ2-7; D call uncertain. Trimming took off 3 bases at V and 3 bases at J, with 9 bases between the two ends. Germline-derived CDR1 and CDR2 are KGHSH and LQKENI. CDR3 length equals 13 residues. Here the CDR3 reads CASSPRADYEQYF. DNA for the CDR3: TGTGCCAGCTCACCCCGTGCGGACTACGAGCAGTACTTC. Together with reference TRBV18 and TRBJ2-7, the CDR3 gives the full variable domain: NAGVMQNPRHLVRRRGQEARLRCSPMKGHSHVYWYRQLPEEGLKFMVYLQKENIIDESGMPKERFSAEFPKEGPSILRIQQVVRGDSAAYFCASSPRADYEQYFGPGTRLTVT.

V is TRBV25-1 and J is TRBJ2-1; D may be TRBD2 (5 bases). V was pared by 2 bases and J by 2 bases, with 7 bases between. Germline V gene lookup returns CDR1 MGHDK and CDR2 SYGVNS. The CDR3 sequence is 14 residues long. CDR3 sequence (DNA): TGTGCCAGCAGTGAACGGGGAGCCTACAATGAGCAGTTCTTC. Amino acid sequence: CASSERGAYNEQFF.

The CDR3 reads CASSSSPLRFGTDTQYF. The DNA for the CDR3 is TGTGCCAGCAGTTCCTCCCCTTTGAGATTCGGCACAGATACGCAGTATTTT. This rearrangement joins TRBV27 to TRBJ2-3; D ambiguous. The V gene lost 4 bases and the J gene lost 1 base, with 18 bases spanning the gap. CDR1 and CDR2 from the germline V gene are MNHEY and SMNVEV (reference sequence). This CDR3 comprises 17 residues.

This rearrangement joins TRBV28 to TRBJ2-1, with 14 positions matching TRBD2. V lost 5 bases, J lost 2 bases, and 8 bases stayed unmatched. In germline, CDR1 is MDHEN, CDR2 SYDVKM. The CDR3 length is 18 residues. CDR3 loop: CASSGLAGGEGAYNEQFF. DNA for the CDR3: TGTGCCAGCAGTGGACTAGCGGGAGGCGAAGGGGCCTACAATGAGCAGTTCTTC. The variable domain in full, completed from reference TRBV28 and TRBJ2-1, reads DVKVTQSSRYLVKRTGEKVFLECVQDMDHENMFWYRQDPGLGLRLIYFSYDVKMKEKGDIPEGYSVSREKKERFSLILESASTNQTSMYLCASSGLAGGEGAYNEQFFGPGTRLTVL.

The chain links TRBV5-1 to TRBJ1-5; D is uncertain. This CDR3 is built from 14 residues. Deletions cut 1 base from V and 6 bases from J, with 11 bases between. Germline V CDR1 and CDR2: SGHRS, YFSETQ. The CDR3 region has the DNA TGCGCCAGCAGCTTGATGGGAGAGGGTCAGCCCCAGCATTTT. Translating gives CASSLMGEGQPQHF.

The CDR3 DNA is TGCGCCAGCAGCTTTTCAGGGGTGCCCTATGGCTACACCTTC. It encodes CASSFSGVPYGYTF. The chain joins TRBV5-1 to TRBJ1-2; D might be TRBD1 (6 bases). Trimming took off 2 bases at V and 4 bases at J, with 12 bases between the two ends. Germline CDR1 reads SGHRS; CDR2 reads YFSETQ. This CDR3 contains 14 residues.

The rearrangement uses TRBV27 and TRBJ2-1; TRBD2 agrees at 15 bases. The junction had 4 bases not matched to a gene; V was cut back by 0 bases and J by 4 bases. Germline V gene data show CDR1 as MNHEY and CDR2 as SMNVEV (reference sequence). The CDR3 consists of 18 residues. DNA for the CDR3: TGTGCCAGCAGTTTATCGCCCGGACTAGCGGGAGGGTACAATGAGCAGTTCTTC. Amino acid sequence: CASSLSPGLAGGYNEQFF.

CDR3 in amino acids: CASRVAGRGGTEAFF. CDR3 DNA sequence: TGTGCCTCCCGAGTGGCGGGCAGGGGTGGGACTGAAGCTTTCTTT. The chain joins TRBV30 to TRBJ1-1; perhaps TRBD1 as D (6 bases). Germline-derived CDR1 and CDR2 are GTSNPN and SVGIG (reference sequence). The CDR3 is 15 residues long. Trimming shortened V by 7 bases and J by 5 bases, and 23 bases separated the two germline ends.

The rearrangement uses TRBV5-6 and TRBJ1-1; D is perhaps TRBD1 (5 bases). Germline assignment: CDR1 SGHDT and CDR2 YYEEEE. The CDR3 loop spans 14 amino acids. Trimming pared 2 bases from V and 1 base from J, leaving 9 bases between. CDR3 sequence (DNA): TGTGCCAGCAGCTTTCGACAGCCGAACACTGAAGCTTTCTTT. As protein: CASSFRQPNTEAFF.

The chain carries TRBV7-9 and TRBJ2-1; TRBD2 might be the D (7 bases). The CDR3 runs to 15 residues. The ends were cut back, 5 bases at V and 5 bases at J, with 16 bases in the middle. The germline V gene has CDR1 SEHNR and CDR2 FQNEAQ (reference sequence). This chain's CDR3 is CASSLGGPFHNEQFF. Here the CDR3 DNA reads TGTGCCAGCAGCCTCGGGGGGCCTTTCCACAATGAGCAGTTCTTC.

The CDR3: CASRTPTGGASGELFF. The CDR3 coding sequence is TGTGCCAGTAGAACTCCTACAGGGGGCGCATCTGGGGAGCTGTTTTTT. The rearrangement uses TRBV19 and TRBJ2-2, with 9 bases fitting TRBD1. The junction had 13 bases not matched to a gene; V was cut back by 6 bases and J by 8 bases. Germline lookup yields CDR1 LNHDA and CDR2 SQIVND (reference sequence). This CDR3 region has 16 residues.

The chain links TRBV7-9 to TRBJ2-3; 8 nucleotides agree with TRBD1. CDR3 length: 14 amino acids. Unmatched junction bases numbered 6, after V lost 5 bases and J lost 5 bases. Germline V CDR1 and CDR2: SEHNR, FQNEAQ (reference sequence). The chain's CDR3 is CASSPGQGGDTQYF. Written as DNA, the CDR3 is TGTGCCAGCAGCCCAGGACAGGGAGGAGATACGCAGTATTTT.

The CDR3 reads CASSPSQGLNEKLFF. CDR3 sequence (DNA): TGTGCCAGCTCACCCTCCCAGGGCTTGAATGAAAAACTGTTTTTT. V and J are TRBV18 and TRBJ1-4; TRBD1 might be the D (5 bases). This CDR3 spans 15 amino acids. Germline V gene data show CDR1 as KGHSH and CDR2 as LQKENI. V lost 3 bases, J lost 5 bases, and 13 bases lay in between.

The CDR3 DNA is TGTGCCAGCAGCTTGGAGCGCGAAATAACTGAAGCTTTCTTT. This codes for CASSLEREITEAFF. J is TRBJ1-1 and V is TRBV5-8; D is unresolved. Trimming took 0 bases from V and 5 from J, leaving 11 bases between them. Germline-derived CDR1 and CDR2 are SGHTS and YDEGEE. The CDR3 consists of 14 residues.

This clone has just a few counts. The V call is TRBV10-1, the J call TRBJ1-5; D is uncertain. Germline lookup yields CDR1 WNHNN and CDR2 SYGVQD (reference sequence). The V end lost 0 bases, the J end lost 7 bases, and 7 bases lay between the germline ends. The CDR3 totals 13 residues. The chain's CDR3 is CASSESARQPQHF. The CDR3 DNA reads TGCGCCAGCAGTGAGTCGGCTAGGCAGCCCCAGCATTTT.

The chain has TRBV27 and TRBJ1-2, with 7 bases fitting TRBD1. Germline CDR1 and CDR2: MNHEY and SMNVEV (reference sequence). The J segment lost 1 base and the V segment lost 5 bases, leaving 4 bases of the junction unmatched. The CDR3 consists of 14 residues. The CDR3 protein is CASSPQGINYGYTF. DNA for the CDR3: TGTGCCAGCAGTCCACAGGGGATTAACTATGGCTACACCTTC.

The rearrangement links TRBV19 to TRBJ2-3; TRBD2 matches 9 bases. Germline CDR1 and CDR2: LNHDA and SQIVND (reference sequence). The CDR3 spans 16 residues. After removal of 2 bases from V and 3 bases from J, the junction contained 6 bases not matched to a gene. The CDR3 sequence: CASSIRGSGRTDTQYF. The CDR3 DNA reads as TGTGCCAGTAGTATAAGAGGTAGCGGGAGAACAGATACGCAGTATTTT.

The CDR3 is CASSPRQGAVDTEAFF. The CDR3 region has the DNA TGTGCCAGCTCACCACGGCAGGGGGCCGTAGACACTGAAGCTTTCTTT. The chain joins TRBV18 to TRBJ1-1, with 8 bases lining up with TRBD1. The germline CDR1 and CDR2 sequences are KGHSH and LQKENI. The CDR3 has 16 residues. V lost 1 base to trimming and J lost 3 bases; unmatched junction nucleotides: 7.

The chain recombines TRBV2 with TRBJ2-1; TRBD1 is a possible D gene (7 bases). This CDR3 has 16 residues. CDR1 is SNHLY and CDR2 is FYNNEI in the germline V gene. Trimming shortened V by 7 bases and J by 5 bases, and 21 bases separated the two germline ends. CDR3: CASIRTGGGEDNEQFF. The CDR3 DNA reads TGTGCCAGCATTCGAACTGGAGGGGGCGAAGACAATGAGCAGTTCTTC.